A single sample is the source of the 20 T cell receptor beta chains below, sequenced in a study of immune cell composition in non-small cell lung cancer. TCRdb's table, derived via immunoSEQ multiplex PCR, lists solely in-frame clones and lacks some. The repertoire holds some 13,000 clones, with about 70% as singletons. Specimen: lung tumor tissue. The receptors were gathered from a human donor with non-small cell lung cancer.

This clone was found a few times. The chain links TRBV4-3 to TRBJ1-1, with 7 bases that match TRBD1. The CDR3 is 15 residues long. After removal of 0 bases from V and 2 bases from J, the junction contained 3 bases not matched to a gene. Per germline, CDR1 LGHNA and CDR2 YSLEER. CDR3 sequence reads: CASSQDRQGNTEAFF. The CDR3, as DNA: TGCGCCAGCAGCCAAGACAGACAGGGAAACACTGAAGCTTTCTTT.

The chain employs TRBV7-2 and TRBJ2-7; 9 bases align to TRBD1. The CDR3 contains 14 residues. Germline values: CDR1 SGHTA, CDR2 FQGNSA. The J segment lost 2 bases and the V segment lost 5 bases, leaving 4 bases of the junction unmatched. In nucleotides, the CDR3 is TGTGCCAGCAGCCCCGGGACAGGGCCCTACGAGCAGTACTTC. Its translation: CASSPGTGPYEQYF.

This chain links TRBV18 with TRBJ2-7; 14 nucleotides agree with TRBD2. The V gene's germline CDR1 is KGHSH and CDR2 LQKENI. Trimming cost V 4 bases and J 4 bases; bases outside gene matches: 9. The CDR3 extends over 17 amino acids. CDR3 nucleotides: TGTGCCAGCTCACAGGGACTAGCGGGAGTCGTAGGTTACGAGCAGTACTTC. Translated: CASSQGLAGVVGYEQYF.

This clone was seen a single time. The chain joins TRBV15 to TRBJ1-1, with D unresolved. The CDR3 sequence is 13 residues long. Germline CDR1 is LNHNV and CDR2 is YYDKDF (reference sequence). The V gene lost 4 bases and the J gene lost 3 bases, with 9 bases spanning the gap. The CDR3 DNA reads TGTGCCACCAGCACCGCGCCCGACACTGAAGCTTTCTTT. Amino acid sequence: CATSTAPDTEAFF.

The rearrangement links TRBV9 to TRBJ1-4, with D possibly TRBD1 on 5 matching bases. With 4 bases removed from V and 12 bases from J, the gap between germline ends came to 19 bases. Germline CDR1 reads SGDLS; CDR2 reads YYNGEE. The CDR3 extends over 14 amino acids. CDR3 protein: CASSPTVFPKELFF. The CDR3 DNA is TGTGCCAGCAGCCCGACAGTGTTTCCAAAAGAACTGTTTTTT.

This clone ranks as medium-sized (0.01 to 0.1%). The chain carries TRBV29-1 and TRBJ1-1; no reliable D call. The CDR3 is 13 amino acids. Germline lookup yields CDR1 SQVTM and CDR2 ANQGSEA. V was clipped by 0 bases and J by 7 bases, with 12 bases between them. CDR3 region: CSVEDSNTFEAFF. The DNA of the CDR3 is TGCAGCGTTGAAGATTCGAACACCTTTGAAGCTTTCTTT. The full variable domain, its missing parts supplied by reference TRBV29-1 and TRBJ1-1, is SAVISQKPSRDICQRGTSLTIQCQVDSQVTMMFWYRQQPGQSLTLIATANQGSEATYESGFVIDKFPISRPNLTFSTLTVSNMSPEDSSIYLCSVEDSNTFEAFFGQGTRLTVV.

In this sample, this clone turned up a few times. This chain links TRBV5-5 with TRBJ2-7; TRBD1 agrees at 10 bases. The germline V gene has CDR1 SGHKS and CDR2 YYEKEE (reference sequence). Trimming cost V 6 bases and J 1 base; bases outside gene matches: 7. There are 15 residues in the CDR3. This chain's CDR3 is CASNPRDRGSYEQYF. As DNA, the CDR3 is TGTGCCAGCAACCCCCGGGACAGGGGATCCTACGAGCAGTACTTC.

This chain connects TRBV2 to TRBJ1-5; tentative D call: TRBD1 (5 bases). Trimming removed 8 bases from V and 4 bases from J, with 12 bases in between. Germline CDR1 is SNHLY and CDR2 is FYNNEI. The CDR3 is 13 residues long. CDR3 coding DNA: TGTGCCAGCGGCGGACAAGCAAATCAGCCCCAGCATTTT. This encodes CASGGQANQPQHF.

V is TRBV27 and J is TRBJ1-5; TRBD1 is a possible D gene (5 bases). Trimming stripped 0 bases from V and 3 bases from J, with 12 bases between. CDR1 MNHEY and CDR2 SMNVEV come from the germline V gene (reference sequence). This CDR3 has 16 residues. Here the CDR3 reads CASSLSGGGHNQPQHF. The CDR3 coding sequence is TGTGCCAGCAGTTTATCTGGGGGGGGTCACAATCAGCCCCAGCATTTT.

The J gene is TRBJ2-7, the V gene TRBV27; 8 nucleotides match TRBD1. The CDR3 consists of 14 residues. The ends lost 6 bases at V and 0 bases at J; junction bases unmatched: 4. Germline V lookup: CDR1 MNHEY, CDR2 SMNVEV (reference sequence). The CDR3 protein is CASRGGQASYEQYF. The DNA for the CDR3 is TGTGCCAGCAGGGGGGGACAGGCCTCCTACGAGCAGTACTTC.

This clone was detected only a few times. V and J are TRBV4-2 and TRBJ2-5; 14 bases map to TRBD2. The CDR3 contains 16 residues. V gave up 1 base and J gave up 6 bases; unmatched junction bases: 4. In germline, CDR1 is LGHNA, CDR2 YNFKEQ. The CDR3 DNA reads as TGTGCCAGCAGCCAAGTGGGGACTAGCGGGAGAAAGACCCAGTACTTC. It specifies CASSQVGTSGRKTQYF.

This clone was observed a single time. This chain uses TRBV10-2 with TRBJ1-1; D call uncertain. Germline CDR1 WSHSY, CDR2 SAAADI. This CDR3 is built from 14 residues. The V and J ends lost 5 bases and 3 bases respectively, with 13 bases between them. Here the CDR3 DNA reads TGCGCCAGCAGTTTCTATATCCACGACACTGAAGCTTTCTTT. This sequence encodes CASSFYIHDTEAFF.

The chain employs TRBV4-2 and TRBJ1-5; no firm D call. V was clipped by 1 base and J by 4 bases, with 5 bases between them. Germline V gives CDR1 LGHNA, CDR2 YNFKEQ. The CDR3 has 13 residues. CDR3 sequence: CASSQVRNQPQHF. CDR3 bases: TGTGCCAGCAGCCAAGTCAGGAATCAGCCCCAGCATTTT.

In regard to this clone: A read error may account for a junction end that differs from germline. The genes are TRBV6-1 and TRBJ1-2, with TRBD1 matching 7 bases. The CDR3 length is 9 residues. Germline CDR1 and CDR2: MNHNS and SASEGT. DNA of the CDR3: TGTGCCAGCAGCGCGGTGGGACAGTTC. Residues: CASSAVGQF.

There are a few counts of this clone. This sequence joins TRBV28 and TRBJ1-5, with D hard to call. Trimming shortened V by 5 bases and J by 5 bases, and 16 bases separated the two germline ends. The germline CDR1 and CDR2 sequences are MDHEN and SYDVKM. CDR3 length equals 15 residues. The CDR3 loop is CASSPREGAYQPQHF. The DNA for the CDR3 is TGTGCCAGCAGTCCCCGGGAGGGAGCGTATCAGCCCCAGCATTTT.

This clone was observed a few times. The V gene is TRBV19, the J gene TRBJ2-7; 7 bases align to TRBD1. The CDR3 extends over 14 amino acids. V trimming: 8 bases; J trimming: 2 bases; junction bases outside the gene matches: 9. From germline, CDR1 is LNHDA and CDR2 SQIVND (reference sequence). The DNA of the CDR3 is TGTGCCAGTGCTATTCGGACAGGACCCTACGAGCAGTACTTC. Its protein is CASAIRTGPYEQYF. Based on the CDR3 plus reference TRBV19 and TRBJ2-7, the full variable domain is DGGITQSPKYLFRKEGQNVTLSCEQNLNHDAMYWYRQDPGQGLRLIYYSQIVNDFQKGDIAEGYSVSREKKESFPLTVTSAQKNPTAFYLCASAIRTGPYEQYFGPGTRLTVT.

Here the CDR3 reads CASSYTDTQYF. The CDR3 DNA reads as TGTGCCAGCAGTTACACAGATACGCAGTATTTT. The J gene is TRBJ2-3, the V gene TRBV2; D is undetermined. This CDR3 has 11 residues. V was pared by 5 bases and J by 2 bases, with 2 bases between. Looked up from germline, CDR1 is SNHLY and CDR2 is FYNNEI.

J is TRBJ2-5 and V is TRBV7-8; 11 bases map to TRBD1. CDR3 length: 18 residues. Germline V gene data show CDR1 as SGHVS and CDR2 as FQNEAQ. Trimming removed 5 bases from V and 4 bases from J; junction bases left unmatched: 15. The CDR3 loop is CASSPYLWSGQGGETQYF. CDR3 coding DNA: TGTGCCAGCAGCCCATATTTGTGGTCGGGACAGGGGGGAGAGACCCAGTACTTC.

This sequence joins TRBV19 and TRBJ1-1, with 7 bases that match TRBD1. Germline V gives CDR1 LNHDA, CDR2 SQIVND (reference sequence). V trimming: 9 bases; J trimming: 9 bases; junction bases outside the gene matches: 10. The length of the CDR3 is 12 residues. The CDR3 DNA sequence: TGTGCCAGCCAAGACCGGGACAGTCAAGCTTTCTTT. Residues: CASQDRDSQAFF. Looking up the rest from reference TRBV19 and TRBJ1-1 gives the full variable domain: DGGITQSPKYLFRKEGQNVTLSCEQNLNHDAMYWYRQDPGQGLRLIYYSQIVNDFQKGDIAEGYSVSREKKESFPLTVTSAQKNPTAFYLCASQDRDSQAFFGQGTRLTVV.

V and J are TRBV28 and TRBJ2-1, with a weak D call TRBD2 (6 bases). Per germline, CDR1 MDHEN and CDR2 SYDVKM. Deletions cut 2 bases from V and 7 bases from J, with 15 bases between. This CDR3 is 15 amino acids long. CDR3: CASSLTGTRSNEQFF. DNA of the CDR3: TGTGCCAGCAGTTTAACCGGGACTCGCAGTAATGAGCAGTTCTTC.